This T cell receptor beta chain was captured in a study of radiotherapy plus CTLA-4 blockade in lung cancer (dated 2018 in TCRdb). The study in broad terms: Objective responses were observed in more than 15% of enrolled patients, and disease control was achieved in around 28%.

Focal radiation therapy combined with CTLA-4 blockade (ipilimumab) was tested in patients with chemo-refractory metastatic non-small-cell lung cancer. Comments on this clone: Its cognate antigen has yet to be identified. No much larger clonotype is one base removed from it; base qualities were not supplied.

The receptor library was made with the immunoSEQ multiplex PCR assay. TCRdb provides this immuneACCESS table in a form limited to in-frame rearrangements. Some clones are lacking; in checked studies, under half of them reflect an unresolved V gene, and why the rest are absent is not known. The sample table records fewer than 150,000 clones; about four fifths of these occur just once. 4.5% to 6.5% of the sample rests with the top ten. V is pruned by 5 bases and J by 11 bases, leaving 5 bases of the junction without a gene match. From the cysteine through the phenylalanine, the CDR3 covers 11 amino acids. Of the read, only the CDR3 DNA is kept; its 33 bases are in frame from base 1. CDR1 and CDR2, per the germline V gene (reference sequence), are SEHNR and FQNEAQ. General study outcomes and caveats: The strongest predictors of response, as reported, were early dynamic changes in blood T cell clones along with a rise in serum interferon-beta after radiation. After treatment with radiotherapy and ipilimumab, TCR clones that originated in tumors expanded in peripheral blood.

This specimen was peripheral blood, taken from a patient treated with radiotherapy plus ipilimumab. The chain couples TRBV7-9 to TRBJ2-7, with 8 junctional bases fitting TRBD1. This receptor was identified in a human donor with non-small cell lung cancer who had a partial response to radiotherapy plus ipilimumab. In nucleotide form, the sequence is TGTGCCAGCAGCCCTGGACAGGGCGAGTACTTC. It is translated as CASSPGQGEYF.